Listed here are 13 T cell receptor beta chains from one sample, sequenced in a study of T-cell reconstitution after alpha-beta-depleted transplantation in children. For TCRbeta, the library was prepared with unique molecular identifiers. Via MiXCR, TCRdb re-called the PCR reads, giving one row per CDR3 protein. The data contain 200,000 or so distinct CDR3 sequences, around 9.2% of them singletons. The sample here was PBMCs, mostly from graft donor cells, taken 360 days after TCRalphabeta/CD19-depleted stem cell transplant. These receptors all come from a male patient aged 2 to 9 who had a stem cell transplant for acute myeloid leukemia, so the T cells may come from the graft donor.

This clonotype was seen many times. The V gene is TRBV6-5, the J gene TRBJ2-7, with TRBD2 matching over 10 bases. V lost 2 bases to trimming and J lost 0 bases; unmatched junction nucleotides: 10. The CDR3 covers 18 residues. Germline V gives CDR1 MNHEY, CDR2 SVGAGI. The CDR3 DNA reads TGTGCCAGCAGTTACATGGAGCGGGAGGGCCCCCGCTCCTACGAGCAGTACTTC. Translation: CASSYMEREGPRSYEQYF.

This clonotype has ten or more counts. J is TRBJ2-1 and V is TRBV20-1; TRBD2 matches at 13 bases. Trimming at V came to 5 bases and at J to 10 bases, leaving 8 bases not matched to a gene. The CDR3 runs 14 residues. The germline V gene has CDR1 DFQATT and CDR2 SNEGSKA (reference sequence). CDR3 loop: CSAFTSGRALEQFF. The CDR3 DNA reads as TGCAGTGCTTTTACTAGCGGGAGGGCTTTAGAGCAGTTCTTC.

The J gene is TRBJ1-1, the V gene TRBV5-1, with a tentative D call TRBD1 (5 bases). The CDR3 is 15 amino acids. Germline-derived CDR1 and CDR2 are SGHRS and YFSETQ. Trimming left V 3 bases short and J 1 base short, with 13 bases between. Written as DNA, the CDR3 is TGCGCCAGCAGCTGGGGAGGACACGGGAACACTGAAGCTTTCTTT. This codes for CASSWGGHGNTEAFF.

This clonotype was seen more than once but under ten times. The chain joins TRBV11-1 to TRBJ2-2; possibly TRBD2 for D (5 bases). Per germline, CDR1 SGHAT and CDR2 FQDESV (reference sequence). The CDR3 totals 16 residues. Deletions cut 3 bases from V and 4 bases from J, with 15 bases between. In nucleotides, the CDR3 is TGTGCCAGCAGCTTGGAGGCCCCCGAGGGCACCGGGGAGCTGTTTTTT. It is translated as CASSLEAPEGTGELFF.

At least ten counts were recorded for this clonotype. This chain uses TRBV5-1 with TRBJ2-7, with 13 bases that match TRBD2. The V gene end was trimmed by 1 base and the J gene end by 3 bases; junction bases not matched to a gene: 7. The CDR3 spans 17 residues. Germline V gene data show CDR1 as SGHRS and CDR2 as YFSETQ. CDR3 in DNA: TGCGCCAGCAGCTTGAACCACGGGACTAGCGGGATCTACGAGCAGTACTTC. Encoded protein: CASSLNHGTSGIYEQYF.

There are many counts of this clonotype. The chain is built from TRBV5-1 and TRBJ2-7; 8 bases agree with TRBD2. CDR1 SGHRS and CDR2 YFSETQ come from the germline V gene. This CDR3 contains 15 residues. Trimming removed 3 bases from V and 2 bases from J; junction bases left unmatched: 7. CDR3 residues: CASSWDGRGAYEQYF. Here the CDR3 DNA reads TGCGCCAGCAGCTGGGACGGGAGGGGCGCCTACGAGCAGTACTTC.

This clonotype was picked up many times. The CDR3 region has the DNA TGCAGTGCTGTACAGAACATTAATGAAAAACTGTTTTTT. Amino acid sequence: CSAVQNINEKLFF. This chain uses TRBV20-1 with TRBJ1-4; the D is unclear. The CDR3 length is 13 residues. The V gene lost 5 bases and the J gene lost 4 bases, with 11 bases spanning the gap. CDR1 and CDR2 from the germline V gene are DFQATT and SNEGSKA (reference sequence).

This sequence joins TRBV18 and TRBJ2-7; no firm D call. From germline, CDR1 is KGHSH and CDR2 LQKENI. There are 14 residues in the CDR3. Trimming removed 2 bases from V and 2 bases from J, with 10 bases in between. This CDR3 is CASSPSRQTYEQYF. The CDR3 DNA follows: TGTGCCAGCTCACCAAGCAGGCAGACCTACGAGCAGTACTTC.

This clonotype was counted at least ten times. This chain links TRBV12-3 or TRBV12-4 with TRBJ2-5; D might be TRBD1 or TRBD2, each matching 6 bases. V was shortened by 1 base and J by 6 bases, with 9 bases between the two germline ends. This CDR3 region has 13 residues. CDR3 residues: CASSLGGGQTQYF. CDR3 coding DNA: TGTGCCAGCAGTTTAGGAGGGGGGCAGACCCAGTACTTC.

Comment on this clonotype: One junction end disagrees with the germline gene, perhaps due to a read error. The rearrangement joins TRBV20-1 to TRBJ2-1; D may correspond to TRBD1 or TRBD2 (5 bases each). Germline V lookup: CDR1 DFQATT, CDR2 SNEGSKA (reference sequence). The CDR3 totals 18 residues. CDR3: CCAIPGPVVFGSYNEQFF. As DNA, the CDR3 is TGCTGTGCTATTCCGGGACCCGTCGTTTTTGGCTCCTACAATGAGCAGTTCTTC.

This clonotype has at least ten counts. The chain links TRBV12-3 or TRBV12-4 to TRBJ2-7; 10 bases match TRBD2. The ends lost 3 bases at V and 2 bases at J; junction bases unmatched: 4. The CDR3 spans 15 residues. CDR3 protein: CASSFILAGTYEQYF. The CDR3 region has the DNA TGTGCCAGCAGTTTTATACTAGCGGGGACCTACGAGCAGTACTTC.

This clonotype was seen many times. The germline gene is not matched at one end of the junction; a read error may be the cause. The CDR3 spells CASSQVPGQGANEQFF. The CDR3, as DNA: TGTGCCAGCAGTCAAGTCCCGGGACAGGGGGCTAATGAGCAGTTCTTC. The chain has TRBV3-1 and TRBJ2-1; 12 bases map to TRBD1. The CDR3 is 16 amino acids. Germline V lookup: CDR1 LGHDT, CDR2 YNNKEL (reference sequence).

This clonotype was counted a few times. This sequence joins TRBV7-9 and TRBJ2-7; 8 bases are a match to TRBD1. This CDR3 has 13 residues. The germline gives CDR1 SEHNR, CDR2 FQNEAQ (reference sequence). The V gene end was trimmed by 6 bases and the J gene end by 1 base; junction bases not matched to a gene: 2. CDR3 bases: TGTGCCAGCAGGGGGACAGGATCCTACGAGCAGTACGTC. Amino acids: CASRGTGSYEQYV.